Listed below are T cell receptor beta chains from one sample, sequenced in a study of shared clonotypes between healthy human individuals. The assay was immunoSEQ multiplex PCR, and TCRdb's table has in-frame clones only and misses some. The sample lists about 470,000 clones, around 79% occurring once. Sequencing used PBMCs. The receptors here all came from a woman in her 40s in good health. Some clones in this sample may be carry-over from other donors' samples. Both conserved end residues are part of each CDR3. Each record gives: D gene, J gene, clone size, V gene, CDR3 DNA, CDR3 protein. D genes are given only for firm matches. Clone size is given for some rows only: seen once, a few or many times, or a class if the clone is expanded.

TRBD2 TRBJ2-2 - TRBV4-2 TGTGCCAGCAGCCAACTCCCTTTGACTAGCGGAAACACCGGGGAGCTGTTTTTT CASSQLPLTSGNTGELFF
TRBD2 TRBJ2-7 - TRBV4-3 TGCGCCAGCAGCCTCGGGACTAGCGGGAGTATCGCCTACGAGCAGTACTTC CASSLGTSGSIAYEQYF
TRBD1 TRBJ2-1 - TRBV7-8 TGTGCCAGCAGCCGGACAGGGTCCTCCTACAATGAGCAGTTCTTC CASSRTGSSYNEQFF
- TRBJ2-1 - TRBV9 TGTGCCAGCAGCGCAACAGGGTCCCTAGCGTTCTTC CASSATGSLAFF
TRBD1 TRBJ2-7 - TRBV19 TGTGCCAGTAGCACCGGCAGGGGGAACGAGCAGTACTTC CASSTGRGNEQYF
- TRBJ1-2 - TRBV23-1 TGCGCCAGCAGTCAATCGGGACGTAATGGCTACACCTTC CASSQSGRNGYTF
TRBD2 TRBJ2-7 - TRBV7-9 TGTGCCAGCAGCTTAAACCCTAGCGGGAGCTACGAGCAGTACTTC CASSLNPSGSYEQYF
- TRBJ2-2 - TRBV27 TGTGCCAGCAGTCCTCGGCAGGGTGGCACCGGGGAGCTGTTTTTT CASSPRQGGTGELFF
- TRBJ2-1 - TRBV7-2 TGTGCCAGCAGCCCCTCCTCATTCGGGGAGCAGTTCTTC CASSPSSFGEQFF
TRBD2 TRBJ2-7 - TRBV28 TGTGCCAGCAGTCCCCCAGGGATTGTCGCCGGGACTAGCGATTTGGAGCAGTACTTC CASSPPGIVAGTSDLEQYF
TRBD2 TRBJ2-3 - TRBV4-1 TGCGCCAGCAGCCAAGATCTCTTAGCGGGAGGATGGACAGATACGCAGTATTTT CASSQDLLAGGWTDTQYF
TRBD1 TRBJ1-1 - TRBV10-3 TGTGCCATCAGCCGGGACAGGGGGACTGAAGCTTTCTTT CAISRDRGTEAFF
TRBD1 TRBJ1-2 - TRBV30 TGTGCCTGGAGTGGACAGGGGGCAGGTGGCTACACCTTC CAWSGQGAGGYTF
- TRBJ2-3 - TRBV5-6 TGTGCCAGCAGCAGGCGGGTCACCCGCACAGATACGCAGTATTTT CASSRRVTRTDTQYF
- TRBJ2-7 once TRBV28 TGTGCCAGGGTGTTCCCCCTCGAGCAGTACTTC CARVFPLEQYF
- TRBJ2-5 once TRBV2 TGTGCCAGTTCGGGGAGCCAACAAGAGACCCAGTACTTC CASSGSQQETQYF
- TRBJ1-3 - TRBV10-3 TGTGCCATCAGGGAGGGTATAACTGGAAACACCATATATTTT CAIREGITGNTIYF
- TRBJ2-6 - TRBV19 TGTGCCAGTAGTGTCTCTGGGGCCAACGTCCTGACTTTC CASSVSGANVLTF
- TRBJ2-1 - TRBV5-4 TGTGCCAGCAGCCTTTTCGGGCGTGAGCAGTTCTTC CASSLFGREQFF
TRBD2 TRBJ2-1 - TRBV11-2 TGTGCCAGCAGCTTAGATTTAGTAGCGGGAATTGAGCAGTTCTTC CASSLDLVAGIEQFF
- TRBJ2-7 - TRBV27 TGTGCCAGCAGTAGCGGCTCATACGAGCAGTACTTC CASSSGSYEQYF
TRBD2 TRBJ2-5 - TRBV7-3 TGTGCCAGCAGCTTAGCTAGCGGGAGTGGGGAGACCCAGTACTTC CASSLASGSGETQYF
- TRBJ1-2 - TRBV27 TGTGCCAGCAGTGCCTCGTTGGGGGATGCTATTGGCTACACCTTC CASSASLGDAIGYTF
- TRBJ2-7 - TRBV5-1 TGCGCCAGCAGCTTGGATCGATTTACGGGAATCGACGCCCTCGCGTCGGTGCGGCAGTACTTC CASSLDRFTGIDALASVRQYF
TRBD2 TRBJ2-1 few TRBV10-3 TGTGCCATCAGTTCCGGGACTACCAACAATGAGCAGTTCTTC CAISSGTTNNEQFF
- TRBJ2-7 - TRBV20-1 TGCAGTGCTAGATCAACCTACGAGCAGTACTTC CSARSTYEQYF